Shown below are 14 T cell receptor beta chains from a single sample sequenced in a study of shared clonotypes between healthy human individuals. Produced via immunoSEQ multiplex PCR; TCRdb's table is partial and in-frame only. This sample has about 470,000 clones, with about 85% found just once. Sequenced: PBMCs. The source is a woman between 40 and 55 years old in good health. Some clones in this sample may be carry-over from other donors' samples.

The chain uses TRBV5-5 and TRBJ2-2; TRBD1 aligns across 9 bases. V lost 6 bases, J lost 6 bases, and 12 bases stayed unmatched. Germline V gene data show CDR1 as SGHKS and CDR2 as YYEKEE (reference sequence). The CDR3 totals 16 residues. The DNA for the CDR3 is TGTGCCAGCAACCACGGACCGGGACAGGGAGCCGGGGAGCTGTTTTTT. This codes for CASNHGPGQGAGELFF. Full variable domain (remainder filled in from reference TRBV5-5 and TRBJ2-2): DAGVTQSPTHLIKTRGQQVTLRCSPISGHKSVSWYQQVLGQGPQFIFQYYEKEERGRGNFPDRFSARQFPNYSSELNVNALLLGDSALYLCASNHGPGQGAGELFFGEGSRLTVL.

J is TRBJ1-3 and V is TRBV27; D ambiguous. V lost 8 bases and J 2 bases, leaving 13 bases between the germline ends. In germline, CDR1 is MNHEY, CDR2 SMNVEV (reference sequence). The CDR3 is 14 residues long. CDR3 in amino acids: CASRRGEAGNTIYF. CDR3 nucleotides: TGTGCCAGCCGCCGCGGGGAGGCTGGAAACACCATATATTTT.

There are a few counts of this clone. In DNA, the CDR3 is TGTGCCAGCAGCTTATCCGGGTCGAGTGAGCAGTTCTTC. This translates into CASSLSGSSEQFF. The chain joins TRBV7-9 to TRBJ2-1; D unclear. This CDR3 has 13 residues. Trimming took 2 bases from V and 9 from J, leaving 11 bases between them. CDR1 is SEHNR, CDR2 FQNEAQ, per germline (reference sequence).

This clone has a handful of counts. This chain connects TRBV10-2 to TRBJ2-1; 10 positions match TRBD2. The CDR3 loop spans 14 amino acids. Germline loops: CDR1 WSHSY, CDR2 SAAADI. With V trimmed by 6 bases and J by 4 bases, 3 bases remained unmatched. The CDR3 here is CASRSGRGYNEQFF. CDR3 DNA sequence: TGCGCCAGCAGGAGCGGGAGGGGGTACAATGAGCAGTTCTTC.

The chain couples TRBV6-1 to TRBJ1-6, with 7 bases fitting TRBD1. V lost 6 bases to trimming and J lost 8 bases; unmatched junction nucleotides: 4. The germline CDR1 and CDR2 sequences are MNHNS and SASEGT. The CDR3 length is 13 residues. The DNA of the CDR3 is TGTGCCAGCAGCCGGGACAGCGATTCACCCCTCCACTTT. Protein product: CASSRDSDSPLHF.

The chain joins TRBV5-1 to TRBJ2-2, with 7 bases fitting TRBD2. The CDR3 runs to 12 residues. The germline V gene encodes CDR1 SGHRS and CDR2 YFSETQ. The V and J ends lost 7 bases and 4 bases, in that order; junction bases with no gene match: 1. Here the CDR3 reads CASGEGTGELFF. Here the CDR3 DNA reads TGCGCCAGCGGGGAGGGCACCGGGGAGCTGTTTTTT.

This clone has only a few counts. The rearrangement joins TRBV5-1 to TRBJ2-7; 10 nucleotides align to TRBD2. In germline, CDR1 is SGHRS, CDR2 YFSETQ. V shed 2 bases, J shed 0 bases, and the junction held 2 bases outside the gene matches. The CDR3 consists of 15 residues. CDR3 DNA: TGCGCCAGCAGCTTCCTAGCGGGAGACTCCTACGAGCAGTACTTC. Protein product: CASSFLAGDSYEQYF.

The gene calls are TRBV30 and TRBJ1-6, with a weak D call TRBD1 (6 bases). Looked up from germline, CDR1 is GTSNPN and CDR2 is SVGIG (reference sequence). The ends were cut back, 3 bases at V and 8 bases at J, with 11 bases in the middle. This CDR3 spans 13 amino acids. In nucleotides, the CDR3 is TGTGCCTGGAGGGGGGGCCCAGATTCACCCCTCCACTTT. This translates into CAWRGGPDSPLHF.

The chain recombines TRBV5-1 with TRBJ2-1, with D maybe TRBD2 (5 bases). V shed 0 bases and J shed 3 bases, with 7 bases lying between them. Per germline, CDR1 SGHRS and CDR2 YFSETQ. This CDR3 spans 14 amino acids. The CDR3 DNA follows: TGCGCCAGCAGCTTGGAGGACTTCTACAATGAGCAGTTCTTC. Translation gives CASSLEDFYNEQFF. The whole variable domain, filled in from reference TRBV5-1 and TRBJ2-1, reads KAGVTQTPRYLIKTRGQQVTLSCSPISGHRSVSWYQQTPGQGLQFLFEYFSETQRNKGNFPGRFSGRQFSNSRSEMNVSTLELGDSALYLCASSLEDFYNEQFFGPGTRLTVL.

Concerning this clone: Other DNA sequences from this sample encode an identical CDR3 as well. The CDR3 bases are TGTGCCACCAGCAGAGATCTAACTAGCGGGACCTACGAGCAGTACTTC. It specifies CATSRDLTSGTYEQYF. The gene calls are TRBV15 and TRBJ2-7; TRBD2 aligns across 10 bases. Trimming removed 0 bases from V and 2 bases from J; junction bases left unmatched: 4. This CDR3 is 16 amino acids long. Germline values: CDR1 LNHNV, CDR2 YYDKDF (reference sequence). Looking up the rest from reference TRBV15 and TRBJ2-7 gives the full variable domain: DAMVIQNPRYQVTQFGKPVTLSCSQTLNHNVMYWYQQKSSQAPKLLFHYYDKDFNNEADTPDNFQSRRPNTSFCFLDIRSPGLGDTAMYLCATSRDLTSGTYEQYFGPGTRLTVT.

This chain joins TRBV19 and TRBJ1-4; D ambiguous. The germline V gene has CDR1 LNHDA and CDR2 SQIVND (reference sequence). V was pared by 7 bases and J by 5 bases, with 5 bases between. The CDR3 totals 11 residues. CDR3 sequence reads: CASTMNEKLFF. The CDR3 coding sequence is TGTGCCAGTACCATGAATGAAAAACTGTTTTTT.

This clone was seen ten or more times. The chain has TRBV14 and TRBJ2-1; D is possibly TRBD1 or TRBD2 (5 bases each). This CDR3 comprises 12 residues. Trimming removed 4 bases at V and 10 bases at J, with 11 bases between. Germline assignment: CDR1 SGHDN and CDR2 FVKESK. CDR3: CASSLGRWEQFF. In nucleotides, the CDR3 is TGTGCCAGCAGCCTGGGACGTTGGGAGCAGTTCTTC.

The rearrangement links TRBV28 to TRBJ1-4; 8 bases match TRBD1. In germline, CDR1 is MDHEN, CDR2 SYDVKM. V shed 4 bases and J 4 bases; nucleotides not matched to a gene: 5. The CDR3 consists of 15 residues. Here the CDR3 DNA reads TGTGCCAGCAGTTCACCAGGGGGCTTTAATGAAAAACTGTTTTTT. It specifies CASSSPGGFNEKLFF.

This clone was counted many times. The CDR3 DNA is TGTGCCACCCGAAGTGGGAGAGTGGCCACTGAAGCTTTCTTT. Translating it yields CATRSGRVATEAFF. The rearrangement joins TRBV15 to TRBJ1-1; D gene unclear. There are 14 residues in the CDR3. The V gene's germline CDR1 is LNHNV and CDR2 YYDKDF (reference sequence). V lost 8 bases and J lost 4, with 17 bases in between.